The rows below give T cell receptor beta chains drawn from one sample of a study of beta chain features in type 1 diabetes. The repertoire was sequenced with immunoSEQ multiplex PCR; TCRdb's copy has only in-frame clones and lacks some. The sample lists 600,000 to 700,000 clones; about an eighth were seen once. The sequenced material came from naive CD4+ T cells from blood. Every receptor here comes from a man aged 25-45 years with type 1 diabetes. Each CDR3 is given with its conserved first and last residue. D genes are given only for firm matches. Clone size is not always given. Where it is, it says once, few, many or a class for expanded clones.

TRBJ2-1	TRBV7-2	TRBD1	.	TGTGCCAGCAGCTTAAGACAGGGCTCCTACAATGAGCAGTTCTTC	CASSLRQGSYNEQFF
TRBJ1-4	TRBV2	TRBD1	.	TGTGCCAGCGGCCGGGACAGGGTAATACTCAACGAAAAACTGTTTTTT	CASGRDRVILNEKLFF
TRBJ2-5	TRBV10-3	.	.	TGTGCCATCAGTGAGTCGATTGAGGAGACCCAGTACTTC	CAISESIEETQYF
TRBJ1-2	TRBV19	TRBD1	.	TGTGCCAGTAGTGTTCCGGGACAGGGATATGGCTACACCTTC	CASSVPGQGYGYTF
TRBJ2-7	TRBV4-3	.	.	TGCGCCAGCAGCCAAGGATTCCCCAACACCGAGCAGTACTTC	CASSQGFPNTEQYF
TRBJ1-5	TRBV6-1	TRBD1	.	TGTGCCAGCAGTGAAATGACAGGGGGCTATGATCAGCCCCAGCATTTT	CASSEMTGGYDQPQHF
TRBJ1-2	TRBV6-6	.	.	TGTGCCAGCAGTTACTCGGCAGGGATTGGCTACACCTTC	CASSYSAGIGYTF
TRBJ1-2	TRBV5-4	TRBD1	few	TGTGCCAGCAGCGGGGAACAGGGGAACTATGGCTACACCTTC	CASSGEQGNYGYTF
TRBJ1-5	TRBV27	.	few	TGTGCCAGCAGTTTATTGAGCAGAATCAATCAGCCCCAGCATTTT	CASSLLSRINQPQHF
TRBJ2-2	TRBV18	.	few	TGTGCCAGCTCACCACGAACCGGGGAGCTGTTTTTT	CASSPRTGELFF
TRBJ1-2	TRBV7-2	TRBD1	.	TGTGCCAGCAGCACCCGACAGGGGAGCTATGGCTACACCTTC	CASSTRQGSYGYTF
TRBJ1-2	TRBV28	TRBD1	.	TGTGCCAGCACCCTGGGGGACAGATCGTTCTATGGCTACACCTTC	CASTLGDRSFYGYTF
TRBJ2-3	TRBV9	.	few	TGTGCCAGCAGCTCCCCCGGAGGCACAGATACGCAGTATTTT	CASSSPGGTDTQYF
TRBJ2-2	TRBV19	.	few	TGTGCCAGTAGTATAGGCAGGGCGGACACCGGGGAGCTGTTTTTT	CASSIGRADTGELFF
TRBJ1-4	TRBV5-1	.	few	TGCGCCAGCAGCTTTCAGGGACTCGCAACTAATGAAAAACTGTTTTTT	CASSFQGLATNEKLFF
TRBJ1-2	TRBV7-2	.	.	TGTGCCAGCAGCAACTTAGGCTATGGCTACACCTTC	CASSNLGYGYTF
TRBJ2-3	TRBV6-1	TRBD2	.	TGTGCCAGCAGTGACCTAGCGGGGGTGCTCACAGATACGCAGTATTTT	CASSDLAGVLTDTQYF
TRBJ1-2	TRBV14	.	.	TGTGCCAGCAGCCAAGGCGACTATGGCTACACCTTC	CASSQGDYGYTF
TRBJ1-5	TRBV15	TRBD1	few	TGTGCCACCAGCAGAGATCGACGGGACAGGGTCAATCAGCCCCAGCATTTT	CATSRDRRDRVNQPQHF
TRBJ2-7	TRBV5-1	TRBD2	few	TGCGCCAGCAGTGAGGCTAGCGGAAGCTACGAGCAGTACTTC	CASSEASGSYEQYF
TRBJ1-2	TRBV4-3	TRBD1	few	TGCGCCAGCAGCCAAGTAAGACAGGGATCTAACTATGGCTACACCTTC	CASSQVRQGSNYGYTF
TRBJ2-7	TRBV6-5	TRBD1	.	TGTGCCAGCAGCCGGGGACAGTTGGACGAGCAGTACTTC	CASSRGQLDEQYF
TRBJ2-7	TRBV6-5	.	.	TGTGCCAGCAGTGCCCCGGGGATAGGTCACTACGAGCAGTACTTC	CASSAPGIGHYEQYF
TRBJ2-5	TRBV20-1	.	.	TGCAGTGCTAGAGCTGTGGAGACCCAGTACTTC	CSARAVETQYF
TRBJ2-3	TRBV4-3	.	.	TGCGCCAGCAGCCGAAGCTATTATGGCGAACAGACAGATACGCAGTATTTT	CASSRSYYGEQTDTQYF
TRBJ2-1	TRBV5-1	TRBD2	.	TGCGCCAGCAGCTTGCGCCCAGCGGGGGTTGGAAATGAGCAGTTCTTC	CASSLRPAGVGNEQFF
TRBJ2-5	TRBV25-1	TRBD1	.	TGTGCCAGCAGTCCATGGACAGGGGAAGAGACCCAGTACTTC	CASSPWTGEETQYF
TRBJ1-4	TRBV5-8	TRBD1	.	TGTGCCAGCAGCTTGGACAGGGGCACTGAAAAACTGTTTTTT	CASSLDRGTEKLFF
TRBJ2-5	TRBV6-5	.	few	TGTGCCAGCAGGACGGGGGTCTTGCAGACCCAGTACTTC	CASRTGVLQTQYF
TRBJ1-2	TRBV9	.	.	TGTGCCAGCAGCGTAGAGGGGGACTTAAACTATGGCTACACCTTC	CASSVEGDLNYGYTF
TRBJ2-1	TRBV30	TRBD1	few	TGTGCCTGGAGCTGGACAGGGGGTAATGAGCAGTTCTTC	CAWSWTGGNEQFF
TRBJ1-1	TRBV4-3	.	few	TGCGCCAGCAGCCAAGAGGTATTAATTCCAGAGTACACTGAAGCTTTCTTT	CASSQEVLIPEYTEAFF
TRBJ2-7	TRBV13	.	few	TGTGCCAGCAGCACCTCCAGGGCTTCCTACGAGCAGTACTTC	CASSTSRASYEQYF
TRBJ1-3	TRBV15	TRBD1	.	TGTGCCACCAGCAGCGACAGGGCATCTGGAAACACCATATATTTT	CATSSDRASGNTIYF
TRBJ2-7	TRBV6-5	TRBD2	.	TGTGCCAGCCGAGGCGGGGGGTCCTCCTACGAGCAGTACTTC	CASRGGGSSYEQYF
TRBJ1-1	TRBV14	TRBD1	.	TGTGCCAGCAGCCAAAGGACAGGGTCTGAAGCTTTCTTT	CASSQRTGSEAFF
TRBJ2-2	TRBV7-2	TRBD2	.	TGTGCCAGCAGCTTACGCGGGACTAGCGGTACCGGGGAGCTGTTTTTT	CASSLRGTSGTGELFF
TRBJ1-4	TRBV5-6	.	few	TGTGCCAGCAGCGCCGACTGGACTAATGAAAAACTGTTTTTT	CASSADWTNEKLFF
TRBJ1-4	TRBV30	TRBD1	few	TGTGCCTGGAGTGTTAGGACAGGGGTTAATGAAAAACTGTTTTTT	CAWSVRTGVNEKLFF
TRBJ2-7	TRBV11-2	.	few	TGTGCCAGCAGCTACGCCTACGAGCAGTACTTC	CASSYAYEQYF